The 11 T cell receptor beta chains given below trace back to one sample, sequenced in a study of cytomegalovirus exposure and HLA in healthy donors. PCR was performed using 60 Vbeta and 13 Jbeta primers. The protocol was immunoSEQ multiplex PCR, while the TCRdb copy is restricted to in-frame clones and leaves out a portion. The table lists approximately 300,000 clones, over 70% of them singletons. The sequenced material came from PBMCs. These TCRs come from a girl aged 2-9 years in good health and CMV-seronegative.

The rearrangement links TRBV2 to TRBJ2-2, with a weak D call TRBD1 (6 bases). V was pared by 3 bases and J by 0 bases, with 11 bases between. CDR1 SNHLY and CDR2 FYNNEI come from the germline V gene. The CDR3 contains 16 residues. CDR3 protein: CASSDGDTTNTGELFF. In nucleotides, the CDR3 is TGTGCCAGCAGTGATGGGGACACGACGAACACCGGGGAGCTGTTTTTT.

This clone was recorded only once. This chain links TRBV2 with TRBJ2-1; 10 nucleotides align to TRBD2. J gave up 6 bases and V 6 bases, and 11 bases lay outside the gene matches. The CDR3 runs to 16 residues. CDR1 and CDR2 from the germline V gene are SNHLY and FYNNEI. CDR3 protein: CASSPLSGRAFNEQFF. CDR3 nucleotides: TGTGCCAGCAGCCCTTTGAGCGGGAGGGCCTTCAATGAGCAGTTCTTC.

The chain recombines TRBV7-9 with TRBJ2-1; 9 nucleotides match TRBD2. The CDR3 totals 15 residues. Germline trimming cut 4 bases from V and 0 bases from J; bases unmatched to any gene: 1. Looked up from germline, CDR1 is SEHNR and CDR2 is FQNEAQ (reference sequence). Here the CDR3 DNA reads TGTGCCAGCAGCTCTAGCGGGACCTCCTACAATGAGCAGTTCTTC. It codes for CASSSSGTSYNEQFF.

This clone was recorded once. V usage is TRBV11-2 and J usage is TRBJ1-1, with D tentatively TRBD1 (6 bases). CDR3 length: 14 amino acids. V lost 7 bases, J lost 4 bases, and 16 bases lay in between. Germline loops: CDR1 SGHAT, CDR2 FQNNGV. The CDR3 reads CASKITGGGTEAFF. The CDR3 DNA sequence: TGTGCCAGCAAAATAACGGGAGGGGGCACTGAAGCTTTCTTT.

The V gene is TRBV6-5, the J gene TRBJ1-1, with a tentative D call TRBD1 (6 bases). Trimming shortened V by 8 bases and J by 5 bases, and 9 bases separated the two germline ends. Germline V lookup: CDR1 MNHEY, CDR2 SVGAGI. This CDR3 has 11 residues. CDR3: CASHGQTEAFF. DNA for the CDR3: TGTGCCAGCCACGGACAGACTGAAGCTTTCTTT.

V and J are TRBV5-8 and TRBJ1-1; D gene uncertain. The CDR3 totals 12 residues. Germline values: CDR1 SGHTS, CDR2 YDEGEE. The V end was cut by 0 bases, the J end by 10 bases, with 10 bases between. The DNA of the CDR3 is TGTGCCAGCAGCTTGGACAGTCCCGGAGCTTTCTTT. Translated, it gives CASSLDSPGAFF.

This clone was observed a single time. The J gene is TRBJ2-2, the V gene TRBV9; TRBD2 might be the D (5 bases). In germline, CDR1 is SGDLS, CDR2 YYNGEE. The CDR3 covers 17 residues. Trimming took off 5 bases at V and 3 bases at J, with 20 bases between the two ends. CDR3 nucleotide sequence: TGTGCCAGCAGAGGAACTACTAGGATCGGTGACACCGGGGAGCTGTTTTTT. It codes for CASRGTTRIGDTGELFF.

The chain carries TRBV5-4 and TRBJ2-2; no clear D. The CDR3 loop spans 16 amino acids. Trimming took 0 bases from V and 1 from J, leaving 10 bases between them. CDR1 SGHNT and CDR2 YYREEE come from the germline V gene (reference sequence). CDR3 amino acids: CASSLGLVRNTGELFF. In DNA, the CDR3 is TGTGCCAGCAGCTTGGGGCTAGTAAGGAACACCGGGGAGCTGTTTTTT.

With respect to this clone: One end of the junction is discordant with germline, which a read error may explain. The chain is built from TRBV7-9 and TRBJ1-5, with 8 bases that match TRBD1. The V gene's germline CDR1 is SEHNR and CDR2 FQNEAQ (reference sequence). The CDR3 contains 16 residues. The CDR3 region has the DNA TGTTCCAGCAGCCAGAAATCGGACAGGGCGAATCAGCCCCAGCATTTT. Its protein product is CSSSQKSDRANQPQHF.

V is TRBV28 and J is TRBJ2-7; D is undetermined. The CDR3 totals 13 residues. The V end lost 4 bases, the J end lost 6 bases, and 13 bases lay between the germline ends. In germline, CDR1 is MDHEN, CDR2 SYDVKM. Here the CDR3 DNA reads TGTGCCAGCAGTTCCCCGCGTATCTCCGAGCAGTACTTC. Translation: CASSSPRISEQYF.

Here the CDR3 DNA reads TGTGCCAGCAGTTTGGTCAGGGATAGCAATCAGCCCCAGCATTTT. Translated, it gives CASSLVRDSNQPQHF. V gene TRBV28 combines with J gene TRBJ1-5, with D perhaps matching TRBD1 (5 bases). The CDR3 has 15 amino acids. From germline, CDR1 is MDHEN and CDR2 SYDVKM. Trimming cost V 3 bases and J 0 bases, with 9 bases left between them.